A single sample gave rise to the 19 T cell receptor beta chains below, sequenced in a study of blood T cell repertoires in COVID-19. Clones were sequenced by immunoSEQ multiplex PCR, and TCRdb holds only the in-frame ones, with some missing. The top ten clones hold around 3.4% of a sample with 100,000 to 150,000 clones, roughly 86% of them seen once. The specimen sequenced was peripheral blood. Every receptor here comes from a woman in her sixties with acute or convalescent COVID-19.

This chain joins TRBV6-2 or TRBV6-3 and TRBJ1-1; D gene ambiguous. The CDR3 is 11 residues long. V was cut by 2 bases and J by 8 bases, with 6 bases left in between. Germline values: CDR1 MNHEY, CDR2 SVGEGT. CDR3 in amino acids: CASSYPSEAFF. Here the CDR3 DNA reads TGTGCCAGCAGTTACCCCTCGGAAGCTTTCTTT.

This sequence joins TRBV10-3 and TRBJ2-7; D perhaps matches TRBD1 (6 bases). CDR1 is ENHRY, CDR2 SYGVKD, per germline. The CDR3 runs 10 residues. Trimming left V 10 bases short and J 5 bases short, with 9 bases between. The CDR3 DNA follows: TGTGCCACCGAGGGGGACGAGCAGTACTTC. Encoded protein: CATEGDEQYF.

The chain uses TRBV6-5 and TRBJ2-1, with 10 nucleotides matching TRBD2. Trimming took 9 bases from V and 8 from J; bases not matched to a gene: 10. CDR3 length: 14 amino acids. Germline values: CDR1 MNHEY, CDR2 SVGAGI. CDR3 region: CASLASGSRHEQFF. The CDR3 DNA sequence: TGTGCCAGTTTGGCTAGCGGGAGCAGGCATGAGCAGTTCTTC.

This chain joins TRBV24-1 and TRBJ2-1; perhaps TRBD2 as D (6 bases). V gave up 5 bases and J gave up 1 base, with 14 bases separating them. CDR3 size: 16 residues. Per germline, CDR1 KGHDR and CDR2 SFDVKD. CDR3 sequence reads: CATSAQRAGSYNEQFF. The DNA of the CDR3 is TGTGCCACCAGTGCCCAGCGGGCAGGTTCCTACAATGAGCAGTTCTTC.

The chain employs TRBV19 and TRBJ1-5, with unresolved D. CDR3 length: 16 residues. Germline-derived CDR1 and CDR2 are LNHDA and SQIVND (reference sequence). V was cut by 3 bases and J by 0 bases, with 12 bases left in between. CDR3 nucleotide sequence: TGTGCCAGTAGTATTTGGCGAGGACTTAGCAATCAGCCCCAGCATTTT. This gives the protein CASSIWRGLSNQPQHF.

The chain uses TRBV4-1 and TRBJ1-2; D unclear. Trimming took off 6 bases at V and 4 bases at J, with 24 bases between the two ends. In germline, CDR1 is MGHRA, CDR2 YSYEKL. The CDR3 consists of 17 residues. CDR3 region: CASSQPVRPMRSYGYTF. The CDR3 DNA reads as TGCGCCAGCAGTCAGCCAGTCAGGCCTATGAGAAGCTATGGCTACACCTTC.

This clone was picked up one time. The V gene is TRBV30, the J gene TRBJ1-1; tentatively, D is TRBD1 (6 bases). CDR3 length: 10 amino acids. V was cut by 7 bases and J by 5 bases, with 8 bases left in between. Germline CDR1 GTSNPN, CDR2 SVGIG (reference sequence). As DNA, the CDR3 is TGTGCCTACAGGGAAACTGAAGCTTTCTTT. Its translation: CAYRETEAFF.

The V and J genes are TRBV7-9 and TRBJ2-7, with a weak D call TRBD1 (6 bases). This CDR3 comprises 13 residues. Germline V lookup: CDR1 SEHNR, CDR2 FQNEAQ (reference sequence). V dropped 8 bases and J dropped 0 bases, with 11 bases sitting between them. This chain's CDR3 is CASRQDSSYEQYF. The CDR3 DNA reads TGTGCCAGCCGTCAGGACAGCTCCTACGAGCAGTACTTC.

CDR3 nucleotide sequence: TGTGCCAGTAGTATCGGACAGGGACCATATGGCTACACCTTC. Its translation: CASSIGQGPYGYTF. J is TRBJ1-2 and V is TRBV19, with TRBD1 matching over 8 bases. The CDR3 length is 14 residues. In germline, CDR1 is LNHDA, CDR2 SQIVND (reference sequence). The junction had 5 bases not matched to a gene; V was cut back by 3 bases and J by 5 bases.

This chain links TRBV6-1 with TRBJ2-7; 7 bases line up with TRBD2. Germline V gives CDR1 MNHNS, CDR2 SASEGT. With 2 bases clipped from V and 4 bases from J, the junction kept 8 bases outside the gene matches. The CDR3 spans 15 residues. The CDR3 region is CASSERREFWYEQYV. DNA of the CDR3: TGTGCCAGCAGTGAAAGGCGGGAGTTTTGGTACGAGCAGTACGTC.

For this clone: The germline gene is not matched at one end of the junction; a read error may be the cause. This chain links TRBV3-1 (or the pseudogene TRBV3-2) with TRBJ1-2; possibly TRBD1 for D (6 bases). CDR1 is LGHDT and CDR2 is YNNKEL in the germline V gene (reference sequence). The CDR3 has 11 residues. The CDR3 nucleotides are TGTGCCAGCAGCCAAGTTAACAGGGTATACTTC. It translates to CASSQVNRVYF.

This rearrangement joins TRBV28 to TRBJ1-5, with D tentatively TRBD1 (5 bases). The V end lost 2 bases, the J end lost 7 bases, and 6 bases lay between the germline ends. In germline, CDR1 is MDHEN, CDR2 SYDVKM. The CDR3 totals 12 residues. Written as DNA, the CDR3 is TGTGCCAGCAGTTTAGGGGGGCAGCCCCAGCATTTT. This gives the protein CASSLGGQPQHF. Supplemented by reference TRBV28 and TRBJ1-5, the full variable domain reads DVKVTQSSRYLVKRTGEKVFLECVQDMDHENMFWYRQDPGLGLRLIYFSYDVKMKEKGDIPEGYSVSREKKERFSLILESASTNQTSMYLCASSLGGQPQHFGDGTRLSIL.

This sequence joins TRBV28 and TRBJ1-2, with 9 bases lining up with TRBD1. CDR1 MDHEN and CDR2 SYDVKM come from the germline V gene. J gave up 2 bases and V 6 bases, and 13 bases lay outside the gene matches. The CDR3 spans 17 residues. The CDR3 sequence is CASSHPGTGLKNYGYTF. The CDR3 coding sequence is TGTGCCAGCAGCCACCCCGGGACAGGGCTGAAGAACTATGGCTACACCTTC.

The rearrangement joins TRBV13 to TRBJ2-3; 8 bases line up with TRBD2. After removal of 5 bases from V and 2 bases from J, the junction contained 9 bases not matched to a gene. CDR1 PRHDT and CDR2 FYEKMQ come from the germline V gene (reference sequence). The CDR3 spans 16 residues. The CDR3 is CASSGGLADLTDTQYF. The CDR3 DNA is TGTGCCAGCAGCGGCGGACTAGCCGATCTCACAGATACGCAGTATTTT.

This sequence joins TRBV7-2 and TRBJ2-3, with 8 bases fitting TRBD1. The CDR3 covers 14 residues. The V gene's germline CDR1 is SGHTA and CDR2 FQGNSA. J was trimmed by 3 bases and V by 1 base; bases with no gene match: 0. The CDR3 sequence is CASSLGTGTDTQYF. In DNA form, the CDR3 reads TGTGCCAGCAGCTTAGGGACAGGGACAGATACGCAGTATTTT.

This clone occurred once. V and J are TRBV6-1 and TRBJ2-3; D may be TRBD2 (6 bases). V lost 3 bases, J lost 1 base, and 11 bases lay in between. The CDR3 length is 15 residues. Germline V gives CDR1 MNHNS, CDR2 SASEGT. CDR3 amino acids: CASSDYAGRTDTQYF. Written as DNA, the CDR3 is TGTGCCAGCAGTGATTACGCGGGGCGCACAGATACGCAGTATTTT.

This sequence joins TRBV6-5 and TRBJ1-2; 12 nucleotides line up with TRBD1. J gave up 7 bases and V 5 bases, and 8 bases lay outside the gene matches. Germline values: CDR1 MNHEY, CDR2 SVGAGI. The CDR3 runs to 15 residues. DNA of the CDR3: TGTGCCAGCAGTACCGGGACAGGGGGCGCGGGTGGCTACACCTTC. It translates to CASSTGTGGAGGYTF.

This clone was observed a handful of times. The rearrangement joins TRBV11-2 to TRBJ1-2; possibly TRBD1 for D (5 bases). Germline CDR1 reads SGHAT; CDR2 reads FQNNGV. The CDR3 is 15 residues long. Trimming cost V 5 bases and J 8 bases, with 21 bases left between them. Here the CDR3 reads CASSIAQGPNSGYTF. The CDR3 DNA is TGTGCCAGCAGCATTGCCCAGGGCCCTAACTCGGGCTACACCTTC.

As concerns this clone: The junction and the germline gene differ at one end; a read error may be behind it. The chain couples TRBV7-7 to TRBJ2-5; 11 nucleotides line up with TRBD1. CDR3 size: 13 residues. Germline CDR1 and CDR2: SSHAT and FNYEAQ (reference sequence). The chain's CDR3 is CASSGTGGETQYF. The CDR3 region has the DNA TGTGCTAGCAGCGGGACAGGGGGAGAGACCCAGTACTTC.